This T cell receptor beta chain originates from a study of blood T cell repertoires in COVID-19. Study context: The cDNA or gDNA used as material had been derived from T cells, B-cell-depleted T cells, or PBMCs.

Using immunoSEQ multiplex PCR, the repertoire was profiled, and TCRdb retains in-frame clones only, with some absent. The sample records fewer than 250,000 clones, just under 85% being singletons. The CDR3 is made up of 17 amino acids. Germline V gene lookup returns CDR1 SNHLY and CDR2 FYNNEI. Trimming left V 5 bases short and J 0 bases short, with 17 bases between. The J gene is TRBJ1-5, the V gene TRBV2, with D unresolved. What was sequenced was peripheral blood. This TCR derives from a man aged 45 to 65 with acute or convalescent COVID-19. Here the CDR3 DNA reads TGTGCCAGCAGTCCGAGGGCCCTATACCATAGCAATCAGCCCCAGCATTTT. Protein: CASSPRALYHSNQPQHF. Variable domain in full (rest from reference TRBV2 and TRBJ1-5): EPEVTQTPSHQVTQMGQEVILRCVPISNHLYFYWYRQILGQKVEFLVSFYNNEISEKSEIFDDQFSVERPDGSNFTLKIRSTKLEDSAMYFCASSPRALYHSNQPQHFGDGTRLSIL.